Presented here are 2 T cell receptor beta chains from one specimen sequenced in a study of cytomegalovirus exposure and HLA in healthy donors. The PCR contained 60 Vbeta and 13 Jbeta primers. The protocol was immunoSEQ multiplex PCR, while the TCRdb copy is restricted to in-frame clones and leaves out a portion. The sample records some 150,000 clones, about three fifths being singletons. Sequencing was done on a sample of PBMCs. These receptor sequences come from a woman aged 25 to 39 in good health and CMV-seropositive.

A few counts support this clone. The CDR3 is CASSHLGAWNTEAFF. The CDR3 region has the DNA TGTGCCAGCAGTCACCTGGGGGCTTGGAACACTGAAGCTTTCTTT. The genes are TRBV28 and TRBJ1-1, with a possible D match to TRBD1 (6 bases). Germline V gene data show CDR1 as MDHEN and CDR2 as SYDVKM. The CDR3 spans 15 residues. Between the trimmed V and J ends, which lost 5 bases and 1 base, there was a span of 14 bases. The entire variable domain, with the rest obtained from reference TRBV28 and TRBJ1-1, is as follows: DVKVTQSSRYLVKRTGEKVFLECVQDMDHENMFWYRQDPGLGLRLIYFSYDVKMKEKGDIPEGYSVSREKKERFSLILESASTNQTSMYLCASSHLGAWNTEAFFGQGTRLTVV.

CDR3 sequence: CASSFAGTGEEKLFF. For the CDR3, the DNA is TGCGCCAGCAGCTTTGCCGGGACAGGAGAAGAAAAACTGTTTTTT. The rearrangement joins TRBV5-1 to TRBJ1-4; 8 bases are a match to TRBD1. Germline V gives CDR1 SGHRS, CDR2 YFSETQ. V gave up 2 bases and J gave up 8 bases; unmatched junction bases: 8. The CDR3 length is 15 residues.